The source of this T cell receptor beta chain is a study of shared clonotypes between healthy human individuals. Germline V gene lookup returns CDR1 LNHDA and CDR2 SQIVND (reference sequence). The CDR3 totals 14 residues. V shed 5 bases and J shed 1 base, with 11 bases lying between them. In this sample, this clone turned up a few times. Produced via immunoSEQ multiplex PCR; TCRdb's table is partial and in-frame only. The sample includes 2.5 million or so clones, more than 90% of them seen just once. The specimen was naive CD4+ T cells sorted from blood. Subset defined: CD45RA+ positively selected. The chain carries TRBV19 and TRBJ1-1, with D possibly being TRBD1 (6 bases). This sequence was found in a man younger than 30 in good health. CDR3 amino acids: CASSYSQGNTEAFF. The CDR3, as DNA: TGTGCCAGTAGTTATTCACAGGGGAACACTGAAGCTTTCTTT.